The next 26 T cell receptor beta chains were all read from a single sample in a study of blood T cell repertoires in COVID-19. The data were produced by immunoSEQ multiplex PCR, yet TCRdb's version contains in-frame clones alone and is incomplete. The table includes more than 95,000 clones, about 80% detected once. Sequenced: peripheral blood. These TCRs come from a woman in her forties or fifties with acute or convalescent COVID-19.

The rearrangement links TRBV7-9 to TRBJ1-6; D is uncertain. The V gene lost 3 bases and the J gene lost 4 bases, with 7 bases spanning the gap. The CDR3 length is 14 residues. The germline CDR1 and CDR2 sequences are SEHNR and FQNEAQ (reference sequence). The CDR3 spells CASSFSQYNSPLHF. The CDR3 DNA follows: TGTGCCAGCAGCTTTTCACAGTATAATTCACCCCTCCACTTT.

The chain carries TRBV7-2 and TRBJ1-2, with 11 bases fitting TRBD1. V trimming: 5 bases; J trimming: 3 bases; junction bases outside the gene matches: 2. Germline values: CDR1 SGHTA, CDR2 FQGNSA. The CDR3 has 14 amino acids. The CDR3: CASSPGQGDYGYTF. For the CDR3, the DNA is TGTGCCAGCAGCCCGGGACAGGGGGACTATGGCTACACCTTC.

The gene calls are TRBV18 and TRBJ2-3; no definite D call. The germline gives CDR1 KGHSH, CDR2 LQKENI. The CDR3 has 16 amino acids. The V and J ends lost 4 bases and 3 bases respectively, with 17 bases between them. In DNA, the CDR3 is TGTGCCAGCTCACGTATGGCTCCTTCTTCGACAGATACGCAGTATTTT. This translates into CASSRMAPSSTDTQYF.

The rearrangement joins TRBV15 to TRBJ2-5; D unresolved. The CDR3 is 13 amino acids. Looked up from germline, CDR1 is LNHNV and CDR2 is YYDKDF (reference sequence). Trimming shortened V by 3 bases and J by 3 bases, and 8 bases separated the two germline ends. The CDR3 protein is CATSSGEKETQYF. The CDR3 DNA reads TGTGCCACCAGCAGCGGAGAGAAAGAGACCCAGTACTTC.

This chain joins TRBV9 and TRBJ2-1; 12 nucleotides match TRBD2. The germline V gene encodes CDR1 SGDLS and CDR2 YYNGEE. Losses at the gene ends were 2 bases for V and 6 bases for J; bases not matched to a gene: 12. The CDR3 runs to 18 residues. Here the CDR3 reads CASSVAGLAGGHFNEQFF. The CDR3, as DNA: TGTGCCAGCAGCGTCGCGGGACTAGCGGGTGGCCACTTCAATGAGCAGTTCTTC.

The chain joins TRBV29-1 to TRBJ1-2; no reliable D call. Trimming cost V 8 bases and J 3 bases, with 7 bases left between them. The CDR3 runs 10 residues. The germline V gene encodes CDR1 SQVTM and CDR2 ANQGSEA. CDR3 coding DNA: TGCAGCTCCAGCGACTATGGCTACACCTTC. The encoded protein is CSSSDYGYTF.

For the CDR3, the DNA is TGTGCCAGTAGTATAGATTTACGGGGAACGGAAAAACTGTTTTTT. Translated, it gives CASSIDLRGTEKLFF. The rearrangement links TRBV19 to TRBJ1-4, with D unresolved. V was cut by 0 bases and J by 8 bases, with 13 bases left in between. The CDR3 is 15 amino acids. Germline CDR1 reads LNHDA; CDR2 reads SQIVND (reference sequence).

The V and J genes are TRBV2 and TRBJ2-5, with D maybe TRBD2 (6 bases). This CDR3 comprises 15 residues. V lost 1 base to trimming and J lost 1 base, with 10 bases between them. CDR1 and CDR2 from the germline V gene are SNHLY and FYNNEI. In nucleotides, the CDR3 is TGTGCCAGCAGTGAAGTTAGCGGACCCCAAGAGACCCAGTACTTC. Residues: CASSEVSGPQETQYF.

This chain links TRBV19 with TRBJ1-2; perhaps TRBD1 as D (6 bases). The CDR3 spans 12 residues. The V gene's germline CDR1 is LNHDA and CDR2 SQIVND (reference sequence). Trimming shortened V by 4 bases and J by 6 bases, and 9 bases separated the two germline ends. The CDR3 bases are TGTGCCAGTAGTAACCGACAGGATGGCTACACCTTC. Translation gives CASSNRQDGYTF.

The chain couples TRBV11-2 to TRBJ1-5; no clear D gene. Germline CDR1 SGHAT, CDR2 FQNNGV. The V and J ends lost 5 bases and 6 bases respectively, with 11 bases between them. The CDR3 runs to 13 residues. The CDR3 region is CASSPGIRQPQHF. CDR3 in DNA: TGTGCCAGCAGCCCGGGGATCCGTCAGCCCCAGCATTTT.

The gene calls are TRBV19 and TRBJ1-4; TRBD1 agrees at 8 bases. Germline V lookup: CDR1 LNHDA, CDR2 SQIVND (reference sequence). The trim removed 6 bases at V and 7 bases at J, leaving 13 bases unmatched. This CDR3 is built from 16 residues. The CDR3 region is CASSPTAGGVGEKLFF. CDR3 bases: TGTGCCAGTAGCCCAACCGCAGGGGGCGTCGGTGAAAAACTGTTTTTT.

The rearrangement links TRBV19 to TRBJ1-2; D is possibly TRBD1 (5 bases). Germline V gene lookup returns CDR1 LNHDA and CDR2 SQIVND (reference sequence). The CDR3 runs 13 residues. Between the trimmed V and J ends, which lost 9 bases and 0 bases, there was a span of 11 bases. The CDR3 nucleotides are TGTGCCAGCCAAACAGGCCCTAACTATGGCTACACCTTC. Translated, it gives CASQTGPNYGYTF. Based on the CDR3 plus reference TRBV19 and TRBJ1-2, the full variable domain is DGGITQSPKYLFRKEGQNVTLSCEQNLNHDAMYWYRQDPGQGLRLIYYSQIVNDFQKGDIAEGYSVSREKKESFPLTVTSAQKNPTAFYLCASQTGPNYGYTFGSGTRLTVV.

V is TRBV18 and J is TRBJ2-3, with D perhaps TRBD1 (5 bases). The CDR3 extends over 16 amino acids. Germline V gene lookup returns CDR1 KGHSH and CDR2 LQKENI. V lost 0 bases and J 0 bases, leaving 10 bases between the germline ends. The CDR3 coding sequence is TGTGCCAGCTCACCACCCCAGGACAAAAGCACAGATACGCAGTATTTT. Its translation is CASSPPQDKSTDTQYF.

This chain links TRBV6-1 with TRBJ1-6; TRBD1 matches at 11 bases. V gave up 2 bases and J gave up 13 bases; unmatched junction bases: 10. This CDR3 is 16 amino acids long. Germline loops: CDR1 MNHNS, CDR2 SASEGT. The CDR3 sequence: CASSETGTGGPSPLHF. The CDR3 nucleotides read TGTGCCAGCAGTGAAACCGGGACAGGGGGTCCTTCGCCCCTCCACTTT.

With regard to this clone: The sample has other DNA sequences that encode this CDR3 too. The chain couples TRBV5-1 to TRBJ1-1; D call uncertain. The ends were cut back, 8 bases at V and 1 base at J, with 9 bases in the middle. The CDR3 length is 12 residues. CDR1 SGHRS and CDR2 YFSETQ come from the germline V gene. The DNA for the CDR3 is TGCGCCAGTCGTACAGAGAACACTGAAGCTTTCTTT. It is translated as CASRTENTEAFF.

The V gene is TRBV9, the J gene TRBJ2-7; 7 positions match TRBD2. This CDR3 spans 15 amino acids. Germline lookup yields CDR1 SGDLS and CDR2 YYNGEE. After removal of 2 bases from V and 2 bases from J, the junction contained 7 bases not matched to a gene. CDR3 residues: CASSVGGDRAYEQYF. Here the CDR3 DNA reads TGTGCCAGCAGCGTGGGGGGGGACCGGGCCTACGAGCAGTACTTC.

This chain joins TRBV20-1 and TRBJ1-1, with D unresolved. V was shortened by 2 bases and J by 2 bases, with 3 bases between the two germline ends. Germline values: CDR1 DFQATT, CDR2 SNEGSKA (reference sequence). This CDR3 comprises 11 residues. The DNA of the CDR3 is TGCAGTGCTAGACCAAACACTGAAGCTTTCTTT. Amino acids: CSARPNTEAFF.

This clone was picked up a small number of times. The genes are TRBV7-9 and TRBJ2-3, with a tentative D call TRBD2 (7 bases). This CDR3 contains 17 residues. The V end lost 7 bases, the J end lost 2 bases, and 22 bases lay between the germline ends. Per germline, CDR1 SEHNR and CDR2 FQNEAQ (reference sequence). This chain's CDR3 is CASTQPGGGPATDTQYF. The DNA of the CDR3 is TGTGCCAGCACCCAGCCGGGCGGGGGCCCCGCCACAGATACGCAGTATTTT. The full variable domain, with the rest looked up from reference TRBV7-9 and TRBJ2-3, is DTGVSQNPRHKITKRGQNVTFRCDPISEHNRLYWYRQTLGQGPEFLTYFQNEAQLEKSRLLSDRFSAERPKGSFSTLEIQRTEQGDSAMYLCASTQPGGGPATDTQYFGPGTRLTVL.

J is TRBJ2-1 and V is TRBV7-3; TRBD2 matches at 7 bases. With V trimmed by 3 bases and J by 6 bases, 14 bases remained unmatched. Germline CDR1 reads SGHTA; CDR2 reads FQGTGA. The CDR3 is 17 residues long. CDR3 DNA sequence: TGTGCCAGCAGCTTCGGGGGAGGCCGGAGCGGGGTCAATGAGCAGTTCTTC. Its protein is CASSFGGGRSGVNEQFF. Full variable domain (missing parts from reference TRBV7-3 and TRBJ2-1): GAGVSQTPSNKVTEKGKYVELRCDPISGHTALYWYRQSLGQGPEFLIYFQGTGAADDSGLPNDRFFAVRPEGSVSTLKIQRTERGDSAVYLCASSFGGGRSGVNEQFFGPGTRLTVL.

This chain links TRBV5-5 with TRBJ2-3, with no clear D. The V gene lost 3 bases and the J gene lost 0 bases, with 8 bases spanning the gap. Germline V gene sequence: CDR1 SGHKS, CDR2 YYEKEE (reference sequence). The CDR3 contains 14 residues. Here the CDR3 DNA reads TGTGCCAGCAGCTCGATGGGCAGCACAGATACGCAGTATTTT. Amino acid sequence: CASSSMGSTDTQYF.

The rearrangement joins TRBV5-1 to TRBJ2-1; tentatively, D is TRBD2 (5 bases). V was trimmed by 5 bases and J by 5 bases, leaving 11 bases between them. Germline V gene sequence: CDR1 SGHRS, CDR2 YFSETQ. CDR3 length: 13 residues. The CDR3 nucleotides are TGCGCCAGCAGAAAGAATAGCGACAATGAGCAGTTCTTC. Residues: CASRKNSDNEQFF.

The rearrangement joins TRBV11-2 to TRBJ2-1, with 7 bases matching TRBD2. There are 16 residues in the CDR3. The germline V gene has CDR1 SGHAT and CDR2 FQNNGV. V trimming: 5 bases; J trimming: 7 bases; junction bases outside the gene matches: 14. The DNA for the CDR3 is TGTGCCAGCAGCCCAGGGAGGGAACACGCCGATAATGAGCAGTTCTTC. Translated, it gives CASSPGREHADNEQFF.

The chain has TRBV7-3 and TRBJ2-2; 8 bases line up with TRBD1. CDR1 and CDR2 (germline): SGHTA, FQGTGA. The CDR3 sequence is 16 residues long. J lost 0 bases, V lost 2 bases, and 2 bases had no gene match. The CDR3 sequence is CASSLQQGANTGELFF. As DNA, the CDR3 is TGTGCCAGCAGCTTACAACAGGGGGCGAACACCGGGGAGCTGTTTTTT.

The chain uses TRBV2 and TRBJ2-7; tentative D call: TRBD1 (5 bases). Deletions cut 2 bases from V and 6 bases from J, with 14 bases between. There are 14 residues in the CDR3. The germline CDR1 and CDR2 sequences are SNHLY and FYNNEI. The CDR3 coding sequence is TGTGCCAGCAGTGAACCGAGCCAGGGTTCCGAGCAGTACTTC. Its protein is CASSEPSQGSEQYF. Combining the CDR3 with reference TRBV2 and TRBJ2-7 gives the whole variable domain EPEVTQTPSHQVTQMGQEVILRCVPISNHLYFYWYRQILGQKVEFLVSFYNNEISEKSEIFDDQFSVERPDGSNFTLKIRSTKLEDSAMYFCASSEPSQGSEQYFGPGTRLTVT.

J is TRBJ2-7 and V is TRBV18; a possible D gene is TRBD2 (5 bases). Trimming cost V 5 bases and J 3 bases, with 23 bases left between them. CDR3 length equals 17 residues. Looked up from germline, CDR1 is KGHSH and CDR2 is LQKENI. This CDR3 reads CASSSSKTGDRLYEQYF. CDR3 coding DNA: TGTGCCAGCTCATCGAGTAAAACCGGGGATCGCCTCTACGAGCAGTACTTC.

The chain employs TRBV7-2 and TRBJ2-2; D gene ambiguous. V was pared by 5 bases and J by 6 bases, with 16 bases between. The CDR3 consists of 15 residues. Germline V CDR1 and CDR2: SGHTA, FQGNSA. The DNA of the CDR3 is TGTGCCAGCAGCCCATTAGTTCGGTACTCCGGGGAGCTGTTTTTT. Amino acid sequence: CASSPLVRYSGELFF.